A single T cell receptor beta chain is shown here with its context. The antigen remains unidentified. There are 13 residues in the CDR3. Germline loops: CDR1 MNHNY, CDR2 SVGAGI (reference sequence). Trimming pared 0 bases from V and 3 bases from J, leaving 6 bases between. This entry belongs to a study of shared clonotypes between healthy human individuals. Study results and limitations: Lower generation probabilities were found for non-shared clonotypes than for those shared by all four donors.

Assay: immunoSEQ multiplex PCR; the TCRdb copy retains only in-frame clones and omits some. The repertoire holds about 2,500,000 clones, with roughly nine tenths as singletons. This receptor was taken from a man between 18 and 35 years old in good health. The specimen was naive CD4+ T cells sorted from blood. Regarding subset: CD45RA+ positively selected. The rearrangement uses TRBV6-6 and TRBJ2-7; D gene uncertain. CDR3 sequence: CASSYSTNYEQYF. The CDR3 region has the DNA TGTGCCAGCAGTTACTCGACAAACTACGAGCAGTACTTC.